A single sample gave rise to the 29 T cell receptor beta chains below, sequenced in a study of cytomegalovirus exposure and HLA in healthy donors. It was with 60 Vbeta and 13 Jbeta primers that the PCR ran. Using immunoSEQ multiplex PCR, the repertoire was profiled, and TCRdb retains in-frame clones only, with some absent. The data contain 110,000 or so clones, roughly 71% of them singletons. The sequencing sample was made of PBMCs. These receptor sequences come from a man aged 18 to 29 in good health and CMV-seropositive.

The rearrangement uses TRBV5-6 and TRBJ1-6, with D perhaps matching TRBD1 (5 bases). Germline V gene data show CDR1 as SGHDT and CDR2 as YYEEEE. The CDR3 has 16 amino acids. V was cut by 0 bases and J by 5 bases, with 12 bases left in between. CDR3 nucleotide sequence: TGTGCCAGCAGCTTGGTAGGGGAGGCGAATAATTCACCCCTCCACTTT. It yields the protein CASSLVGEANNSPLHF.

The V call is TRBV28, the J call TRBJ1-2; 8 bases map to TRBD1. The germline gives CDR1 MDHEN, CDR2 SYDVKM. The CDR3 loop spans 14 amino acids. Trimming at V came to 5 bases and at J to 8 bases, leaving 10 bases not matched to a gene. CDR3 coding DNA: TGTGCCAGCAGTCCGCTCGGACAGGGAAACGGCTACACCTTC. Its translation is CASSPLGQGNGYTF.

This rearrangement joins TRBV14 to TRBJ1-2, with TRBD1 as a possible D gene (5 bases). V lost 2 bases and J lost 6, with 13 bases in between. The CDR3 runs 14 residues. Germline V gene sequence: CDR1 SGHDN, CDR2 FVKESK. CDR3 nucleotides: TGTGCCAGCAGCCAATGGGCAGGGCCGGATGGCTACACCTTC. It specifies CASSQWAGPDGYTF. Filled out from reference TRBV14 and TRBJ1-2, the complete variable domain reads EAGVTQFPSHSVIEKGQTVTLRCDPISGHDNLYWYRRVMGKEIKFLLHFVKESKQDESGMPNNRFLAERTGGTYSTLKVQPAELEDSGVYFCASSQWAGPDGYTFGSGTRLTVV.

V and J are TRBV5-1 and TRBJ2-3; D possibly corresponds to TRBD2 (6 bases). The CDR3 covers 15 residues. V gave up 4 bases and J gave up 0 bases, with 12 bases separating them. Germline CDR1 is SGHRS and CDR2 is YFSETQ. The chain's CDR3 is CASSPGSPSTDTQYF. The CDR3 DNA reads TGCGCCAGCAGCCCCGGGAGTCCAAGCACAGATACGCAGTATTTT.

V usage is TRBV5-4 and J usage is TRBJ2-5; 7 nucleotides agree with TRBD1. CDR3 length equals 17 residues. Germline CDR1 is SGHNT and CDR2 is YYREEE (reference sequence). V was pared by 4 bases and J by 2 bases, with 14 bases of the junction left unmatched. CDR3: CASSPRGGATNQETQYF. As DNA, the CDR3 is TGTGCCAGCAGCCCCAGAGGGGGCGCGACGAATCAAGAGACCCAGTACTTC. Full variable domain (missing parts from reference TRBV5-4 and TRBJ2-5): ETGVTQSPTHLIKTRGQQVTLRCSSQSGHNTVSWYQQALGQGPQFIFQYYREEENGRGNFPPRFSGLQFPNYSSELNVNALELDDSALYLCASSPRGGATNQETQYFGPGTRLLVL.

The V and J genes are TRBV7-6 and TRBJ2-7; 7 bases map to TRBD1. CDR1 is SGHVS and CDR2 is FNYEAQ in the germline V gene. This CDR3 has 14 amino acids. V lost 0 bases, J lost 3 bases, and 2 bases stayed unmatched. The CDR3 loop is CASSLADRRYEQYF. The CDR3 DNA sequence: TGTGCCAGCAGCTTAGCGGACAGGCGCTACGAGCAGTACTTC.

The J gene is TRBJ2-1, the V gene TRBV9; tentatively, D is TRBD1 (6 bases). Per germline, CDR1 SGDLS and CDR2 YYNGEE. The ends were cut back, 1 base at V and 10 bases at J, with 12 bases in the middle. This CDR3 is 13 amino acids long. Here the CDR3 DNA reads TGTGCCAGCAGCGTATACACAGGGAAAGAGCAGTTCTTC. Translation: CASSVYTGKEQFF.

V is TRBV2 and J is TRBJ2-1; a possible D gene is TRBD2 (5 bases). The V and J ends lost 0 bases and 7 bases respectively, with 13 bases between them. CDR3 length equals 15 residues. CDR1 and CDR2 from the germline V gene are SNHLY and FYNNEI. The CDR3 DNA is TGTGCCAGCAGTGAAGCGTTACCAGGCGGGAATGAGCAGTTCTTC. Its translation is CASSEALPGGNEQFF.

J is TRBJ1-1 and V is TRBV2; D may be TRBD1 (5 bases). This CDR3 comprises 14 residues. The V gene's germline CDR1 is SNHLY and CDR2 FYNNEI. Trimming pared 4 bases from V and 8 bases from J, leaving 17 bases between. The CDR3 region has the DNA TGTGCCAGCAGTGGGACACGGAAACGCCTAGAAGCTTTCTTT. It translates to CASSGTRKRLEAFF.

V is TRBV19 and J is TRBJ2-3; D uncertain. CDR1 and CDR2 (germline): LNHDA, SQIVND (reference sequence). Trimming took off 8 bases at V and 1 base at J, with 7 bases between the two ends. This CDR3 has 12 residues. CDR3 DNA sequence: TGTGCCAGTCGCGAGGGCACAGATACGCAGTATTTT. Encoded protein: CASREGTDTQYF.

CDR3 sequence (DNA): TGTGCCAGCAAATTAGCGAGGACAGGGGCTGGAAACACCATATATTTT. Translation gives CASKLARTGAGNTIYF. The chain links TRBV11-2 to TRBJ1-3, with 9 positions matching TRBD1. Trimming at V came to 7 bases and at J to 2 bases, leaving 9 bases not matched to a gene. CDR3 length: 16 amino acids. The V gene's germline CDR1 is SGHAT and CDR2 FQNNGV.

The chain carries TRBV21-1 and TRBJ2-7; the table's D gene call, TRBD1, was not cross checked with the DNA. TRBV21-1 represents a pseudogene. The CDR3 contains 14 residues. The CDR3 is CASSKVDRTYEQYF. In DNA, the CDR3 is TGTGCCAGCAGCAAGGTGGACAGAACCTACGAGCAGTACTTC.

CDR3 sequence: CASSESRDEAFF. CDR3 nucleotides: TGTGCCAGCAGTGAAAGCCGGGATGAAGCTTTCTTT. The J gene is TRBJ1-1, the V gene TRBV6-1; D gene unclear. Deletions cut 2 bases from V and 7 bases from J, with 8 bases between. From germline, CDR1 is MNHNS and CDR2 SASEGT. There are 12 residues in the CDR3.

The chain uses TRBV6-6 and TRBJ2-7; tentatively, D is TRBD1 (5 bases). CDR3 size: 13 residues. Germline CDR1 reads MNHNY; CDR2 reads SVGAGI (reference sequence). V lost 6 bases and J lost 0, with 9 bases in between. CDR3 loop: CASSHDSSYEQYV. The CDR3 nucleotides are TGTGCCAGCAGCCACGACAGCTCCTACGAGCAGTACGTC.

This sequence joins TRBV11-2 and TRBJ2-1; perhaps TRBD2 as D (6 bases). This CDR3 comprises 13 residues. Germline CDR1 SGHAT, CDR2 FQNNGV. V dropped 5 bases and J dropped 14 bases, with 19 bases sitting between them. CDR3 sequence reads: CASSTFPGPGEFF. The CDR3 coding sequence is TGTGCCAGCAGCACGTTTCCGGGACCGGGGGAGTTCTTC.

The chain carries TRBV13 and TRBJ2-1, with D unclear. Trimming stripped 2 bases from V and 7 bases from J, with 3 bases between. Per germline, CDR1 PRHDT and CDR2 FYEKMQ (reference sequence). The CDR3 extends over 11 amino acids. CDR3 loop: CASSLPNEQFF. CDR3 nucleotides: TGTGCCAGCAGCTTACCAAATGAGCAGTTCTTC. Together with reference TRBV13 and TRBJ2-1, the CDR3 gives the full variable domain: AAGVIQSPRHLIKEKRETATLKCYPIPRHDTVYWYQQGPGQDPQFLISFYEKMQSDKGSIPDRFSAQQFSDYHSELNMSSLELGDSALYFCASSLPNEQFFGPGTRLTVL.

This chain joins TRBV28 and TRBJ1-6; 9 nucleotides agree with TRBD1. The CDR3 is made up of 15 amino acids. Unmatched junction bases numbered 14, after V lost 11 bases and J lost 9 bases. Germline assignment: CDR1 MDHEN and CDR2 SYDVKM. CDR3 coding DNA: TGTGCCTCCGAAGAGACAGGGGGGAAAATTTCACCCCTCCACTTT. This gives the protein CASEETGGKISPLHF.

The chain joins TRBV9 to TRBJ2-3, with 7 bases aligning to TRBD2. Germline V gene lookup returns CDR1 SGDLS and CDR2 YYNGEE. This CDR3 is 17 amino acids long. The trim removed 0 bases at V and 3 bases at J, leaving 10 bases unmatched. The CDR3 here is CASSVAWGGGRTDTQYF. In DNA form, the CDR3 reads TGTGCCAGCAGCGTAGCCTGGGGGGGAGGGAGGACAGATACGCAGTATTTT.

This clone was seen a few times. This specimen includes other DNA sequences encoding the same CDR3. J is TRBJ2-7 and V is TRBV27; a possible D gene is TRBD1 (6 bases). Germline values: CDR1 MNHEY, CDR2 SMNVEV (reference sequence). CDR3 length: 15 amino acids. V was pared by 3 bases and J by 4 bases, with 16 bases between. CDR3 sequence: CASSFTGRGPYEQYF. CDR3 DNA: TGTGCCAGCAGTTTTACTGGCAGGGGCCCGTACGAGCAGTACTTC.

The V and J genes are TRBV7-9 and TRBJ2-7, with D hard to call. CDR3 length: 15 amino acids. Germline V gene lookup returns CDR1 SEHNR and CDR2 FQNEAQ (reference sequence). V dropped 4 bases and J dropped 2 bases, with 15 bases sitting between them. The CDR3 DNA reads as TGTGCCAGCAGCTCCCTCCATACTTACCCCTACGAGCAGTACTTC. Translated, it gives CASSSLHTYPYEQYF.

This chain connects TRBV10-1 to TRBJ1-1; 7 bases align to TRBD1. With V trimmed by 5 bases and J by 0 bases, 3 bases remained unmatched. The CDR3 loop spans 14 amino acids. Germline CDR1 is WNHNN and CDR2 is SYGVQD (reference sequence). The CDR3 loop reads CASSWDSMNTEAFF. In DNA, the CDR3 is TGCGCCAGCAGTTGGGACAGCATGAACACTGAAGCTTTCTTT.

This chain joins TRBV6-4 and TRBJ2-7, with 9 bases lining up with TRBD2. The V and J ends lost 5 bases and 2 bases, in that order; junction bases with no gene match: 1. This CDR3 comprises 13 residues. Looked up from germline, CDR1 is MRHNA and CDR2 is SNTAGT. The CDR3 DNA follows: TGTGCCAGCAGTAGCGGGGGGCCCTACGAGCAGTACGTC. Translation: CASSSGGPYEQYV.

V is TRBV6-1 and J is TRBJ2-7; 9 positions match TRBD1. The germline CDR1 and CDR2 sequences are MNHNS and SASEGT. Unmatched junction bases numbered 8, after V lost 4 bases and J lost 4 bases. There are 15 residues in the CDR3. For the CDR3, the DNA is TGTGCCAGCAGTGGGGAGACAGGGGGGATTTACGAGCAGTACTTC. Translated: CASSGETGGIYEQYF.

This chain uses TRBV6-1 with TRBJ1-1; D perhaps matches TRBD1 (5 bases). Germline values: CDR1 MNHNS, CDR2 SASEGT. Deletions cut 4 bases from V and 5 bases from J, with 17 bases between. The CDR3 extends over 15 amino acids. CDR3 nucleotide sequence: TGTGCCAGCAGTGGATGGGGGGGTGGTCGTACTGAAGCTTTCTTT. As protein: CASSGWGGGRTEAFF.

V usage is TRBV27 and J usage is TRBJ2-4, with 10 bases aligning to TRBD1. CDR3 length: 18 amino acids. The V gene end was trimmed by 6 bases and the J gene end by 1 base; junction bases not matched to a gene: 12. CDR1 is MNHEY, CDR2 SMNVEV, per germline (reference sequence). This CDR3 is CASSEGDRGLLAKNIQYF. The CDR3 DNA sequence: TGTGCCAGCAGCGAAGGAGACAGGGGGCTGTTGGCCAAAAACATTCAGTACTTC.

The chain couples TRBV2 to TRBJ2-3, with 9 bases fitting TRBD2. Germline V gene sequence: CDR1 SNHLY, CDR2 FYNNEI. CDR3 length equals 14 residues. J lost 4 bases, V lost 6 bases, and 5 bases had no gene match. In nucleotides, the CDR3 is TGTGCCAGCAGGAGGACTAGCGCGGCAGATACGCAGTATTTT. Protein product: CASRRTSAADTQYF.

This chain links TRBV18 with TRBJ2-3; TRBD1 agrees at 8 bases. The CDR3 covers 16 residues. Looked up from germline, CDR1 is KGHSH and CDR2 is LQKENI. Losses at the gene ends were 1 base for V and 4 bases for J; bases not matched to a gene: 7. The CDR3 spells CASSPLFQGQADTQYF. The CDR3 nucleotides are TGTGCCAGCTCACCACTTTTCCAGGGACAGGCAGATACGCAGTATTTT.

The chain couples TRBV19 to TRBJ1-5; no clear D gene. The V gene's germline CDR1 is LNHDA and CDR2 SQIVND (reference sequence). Trimming took off 5 bases at V and 4 bases at J, with 9 bases between the two ends. The length of the CDR3 is 13 residues. This CDR3 is CASSFQTNQPQHF. The CDR3 nucleotides are TGTGCCAGTAGTTTCCAGACTAATCAGCCCCAGCATTTT.

The rearrangement uses TRBV18 and TRBJ2-5; 7 nucleotides agree with TRBD1. The CDR3 is 17 residues long. The V segment lost 5 bases and the J segment 5 bases; nucleotides outside the gene matches: 17. Germline CDR1 reads KGHSH; CDR2 reads LQKENI. In nucleotides, the CDR3 is TGTGCCAGCTCATCAGGACAGTGGGGGACAGACGGGGAGACCCAGTACTTC. This translates into CASSSGQWGTDGETQYF.